Included here is one T cell receptor beta chain sequence, with context. Its antigen is as yet unknown. The assay was immunoSEQ multiplex PCR, and TCRdb's table has in-frame clones only and misses some. Of about 66,000 clones listed, less than 90% are singletons. This sample is part of a study of OX40 agonist ivuxolimab in advanced cancers. On the study more broadly: From roughly 23 to 85 years was the age range, with a mean of around 60 years, and approximately 80% were male.

Germline assignment: CDR1 MDHEN and CDR2 SYDVKM. V was shortened by 2 bases and J by 6 bases, with 10 bases between the two germline ends. The CDR3 has 13 amino acids. Study-level findings and limits: Part of the nonresponder group also had normalized T-cell clonal expansion that was low.

The source of this sequence is an adult with an advanced solid tumor such as melanoma, head and neck, liver or kidney cancer. The V call is TRBV28, the J call TRBJ1-1; D is uncertain. The sample in question was CD4+ or CD8+ T cells sorted from blood, obtained in a trial of the OX40 agonist ivuxolimab. CDR3 in DNA: TGTGCCAGCAGTTTACCGGGTGTTGCTGAAGCTTTCTTT. It codes for CASSLPGVAEAFF.